The clone carrying this TCR beta chain was recorded a few times. Libraries were prepared by immunoSEQ multiplex PCR; TCRdb keeps only in-frame clonotypes and omits some of them. The sample lists about 270,000 clones; around 86% were seen once. This entry is derived from a study of blood T cell repertoires in COVID-19. Overall study: PBMCs, B-cell-depleted T cells, or T cells were the source of the cDNA or gDNA that made up the material.

CDR1 and CDR2 from the germline V gene are SGHTA and FQGNSA. The J segment lost 10 bases and the V segment lost 5 bases, leaving 11 bases of the junction unmatched. This CDR3 has 17 residues. Those who participated ranged in age from roughly 18 to 100 years and resided in about two dozen US areas. Cohort 3 recovered donors had two negative PCRs, clearance, or symptom resolution. What was sequenced was PBMCs or T cells enriched from blood (not recorded which). The rearrangement joins TRBV7-2 to TRBJ2-1; 16 bases are a match to TRBD2. The receptor was derived from a young woman who had recovered from COVID-19. This CDR3 is CASSDQGTSGRAGEQFF. The CDR3, as DNA: TGTGCCAGCAGCGATCAAGGGACTAGCGGGAGGGCCGGGGAGCAGTTCTTC.